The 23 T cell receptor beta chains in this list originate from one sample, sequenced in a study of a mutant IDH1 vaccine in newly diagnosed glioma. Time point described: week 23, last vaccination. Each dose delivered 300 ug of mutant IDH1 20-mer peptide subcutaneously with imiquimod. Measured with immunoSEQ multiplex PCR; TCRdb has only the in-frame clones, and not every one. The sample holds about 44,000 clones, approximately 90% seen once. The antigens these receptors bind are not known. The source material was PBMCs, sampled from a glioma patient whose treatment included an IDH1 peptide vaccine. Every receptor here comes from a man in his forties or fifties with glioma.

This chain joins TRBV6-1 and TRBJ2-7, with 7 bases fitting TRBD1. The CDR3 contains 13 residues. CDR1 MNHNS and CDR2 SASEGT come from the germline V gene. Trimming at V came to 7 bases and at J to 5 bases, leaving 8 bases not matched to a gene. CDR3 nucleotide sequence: TGTGCCAGCAAAGGGACAGTTTGGAACGAGCAGTACTTC. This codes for CASKGTVWNEQYF.

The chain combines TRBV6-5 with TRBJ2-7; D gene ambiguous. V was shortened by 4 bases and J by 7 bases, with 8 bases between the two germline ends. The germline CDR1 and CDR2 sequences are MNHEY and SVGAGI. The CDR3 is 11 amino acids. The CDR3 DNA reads TGTGCCAGCAGTTCCCTGCGGGAGCAGTACTTC. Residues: CASSSLREQYF.

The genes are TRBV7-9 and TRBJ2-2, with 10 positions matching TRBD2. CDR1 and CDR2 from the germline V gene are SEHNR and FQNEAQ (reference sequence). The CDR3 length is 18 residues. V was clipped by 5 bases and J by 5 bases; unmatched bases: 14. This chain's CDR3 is CASSPLDPGSGRTGELFF. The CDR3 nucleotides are TGTGCCAGCAGCCCTCTGGACCCGGGTAGCGGGAGGACCGGGGAGCTGTTTTTT.

The CDR3 DNA follows: TGTGCCAGCAGTCAGGCGGGGGCCGGCCTAGGCTCTGGAAACACCATATATTTT. Amino acid sequence: CASSQAGAGLGSGNTIYF. J is TRBJ1-3 and V is TRBV25-1; maybe TRBD1 (6 bases). V was cut by 5 bases and J by 0 bases, with 20 bases left in between. This CDR3 is 18 amino acids long. Germline V gives CDR1 MGHDK, CDR2 SYGVNS.

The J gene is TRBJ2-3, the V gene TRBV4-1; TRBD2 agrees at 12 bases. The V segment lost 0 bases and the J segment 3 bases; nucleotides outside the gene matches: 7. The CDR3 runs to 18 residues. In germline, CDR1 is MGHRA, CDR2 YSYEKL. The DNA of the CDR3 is TGCGCCAGCAGCCAAGATTGGGCTAGCGGGGGGGCGACAGATACGCAGTATTTT. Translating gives CASSQDWASGGATDTQYF.

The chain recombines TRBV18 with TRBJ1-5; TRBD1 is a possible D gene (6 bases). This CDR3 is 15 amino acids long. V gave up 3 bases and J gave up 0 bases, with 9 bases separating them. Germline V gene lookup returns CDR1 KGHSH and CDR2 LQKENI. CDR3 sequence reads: CASSPQTGSNQPQHF. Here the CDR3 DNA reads TGTGCCAGCTCACCGCAGACAGGTAGCAATCAGCCCCAGCATTTT. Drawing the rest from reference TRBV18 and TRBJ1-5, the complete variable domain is NAGVMQNPRHLVRRRGQEARLRCSPMKGHSHVYWYRQLPEEGLKFMVYLQKENIIDESGMPKERFSAEFPKEGPSILRIQQVVRGDSAAYFCASSPQTGSNQPQHFGDGTRLSIL.

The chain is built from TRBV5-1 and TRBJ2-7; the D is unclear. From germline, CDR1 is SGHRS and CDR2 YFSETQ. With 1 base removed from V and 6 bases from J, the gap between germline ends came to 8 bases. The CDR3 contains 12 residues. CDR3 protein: CASSLLGREQYF. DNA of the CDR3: TGCGCCAGCAGCTTGCTGGGCCGCGAGCAGTACTTC.

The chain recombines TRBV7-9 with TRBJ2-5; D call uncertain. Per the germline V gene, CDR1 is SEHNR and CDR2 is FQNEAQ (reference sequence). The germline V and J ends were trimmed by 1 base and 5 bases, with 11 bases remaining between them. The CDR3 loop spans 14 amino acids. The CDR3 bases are TGTGCCAGCAGCTTAGACGGCCGGTTGGAGACCCAGTACTTC. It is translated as CASSLDGRLETQYF.

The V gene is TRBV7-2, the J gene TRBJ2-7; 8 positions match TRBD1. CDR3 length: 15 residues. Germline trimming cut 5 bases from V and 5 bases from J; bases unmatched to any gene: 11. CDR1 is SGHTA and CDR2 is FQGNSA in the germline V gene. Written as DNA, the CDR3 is TGTGCCAGCAGCAGAGCAGGGGGCGCAGGGAACGAGCAGTACTTC. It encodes CASSRAGGAGNEQYF. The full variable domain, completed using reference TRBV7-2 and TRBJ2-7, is GAGVSQSPSNKVTEKGKDVELRCDPISGHTALYWYRQSLGQGLEFLIYFQGNSAPDKSGLPSDRFSAERTGGSVSTLTIQRTQQEDSAVYLCASSRAGGAGNEQYFGPGTRLTVT.

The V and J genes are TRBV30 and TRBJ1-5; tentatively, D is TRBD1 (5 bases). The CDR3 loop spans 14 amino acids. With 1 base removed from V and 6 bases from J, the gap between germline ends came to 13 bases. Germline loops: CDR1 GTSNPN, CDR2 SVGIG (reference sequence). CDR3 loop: CAWSDGAGVQPQHF. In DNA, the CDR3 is TGTGCCTGGAGTGACGGGGCCGGGGTTCAGCCCCAGCATTTT. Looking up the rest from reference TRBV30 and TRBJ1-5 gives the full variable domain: SQTIHQWPATLVQPVGSPLSLECTVEGTSNPNLYWYRQAAGRGLQLLFYSVGIGQISSEVPQNLSASRPQDRQFILSSKKLLLSDSGFYLCAWSDGAGVQPQHFGDGTRLSIL.

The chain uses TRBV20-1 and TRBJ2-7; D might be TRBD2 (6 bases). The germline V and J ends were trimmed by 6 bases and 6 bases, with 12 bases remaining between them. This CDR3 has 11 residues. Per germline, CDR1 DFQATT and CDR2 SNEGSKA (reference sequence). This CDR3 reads CSAMTRGEQYF. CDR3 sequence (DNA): TGCAGTGCCATGACTAGGGGCGAGCAGTACTTC.

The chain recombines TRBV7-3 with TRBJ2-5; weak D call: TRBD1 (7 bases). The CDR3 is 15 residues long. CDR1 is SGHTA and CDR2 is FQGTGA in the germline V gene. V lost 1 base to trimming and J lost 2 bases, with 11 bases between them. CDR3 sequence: CASSLRRGQQETQYF. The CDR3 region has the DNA TGTGCCAGCAGCTTAAGGAGGGGACAGCAAGAGACCCAGTACTTC.

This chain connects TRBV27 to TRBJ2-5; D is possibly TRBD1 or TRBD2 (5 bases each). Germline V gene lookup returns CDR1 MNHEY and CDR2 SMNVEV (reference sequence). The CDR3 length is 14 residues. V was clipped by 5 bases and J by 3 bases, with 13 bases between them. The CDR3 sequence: CASSPLRGEETQYF. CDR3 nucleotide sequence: TGTGCCAGCAGTCCCTTGAGAGGGGAAGAGACCCAGTACTTC.

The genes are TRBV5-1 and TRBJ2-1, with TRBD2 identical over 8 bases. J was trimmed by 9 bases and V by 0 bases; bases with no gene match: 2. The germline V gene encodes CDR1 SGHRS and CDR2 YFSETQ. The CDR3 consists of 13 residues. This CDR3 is CASSLAGGREQFF. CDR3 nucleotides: TGCGCCAGCAGCTTGGCGGGAGGGCGTGAGCAGTTCTTC.

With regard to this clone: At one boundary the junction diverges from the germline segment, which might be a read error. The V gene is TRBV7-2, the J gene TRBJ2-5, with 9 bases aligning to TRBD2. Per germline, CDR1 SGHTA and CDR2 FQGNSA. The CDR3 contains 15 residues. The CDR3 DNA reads TGTGCCAGCAGCTTAGATGGAGCGGGGGGCCCACGGGTTAACTTC. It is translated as CASSLDGAGGPRVNF.

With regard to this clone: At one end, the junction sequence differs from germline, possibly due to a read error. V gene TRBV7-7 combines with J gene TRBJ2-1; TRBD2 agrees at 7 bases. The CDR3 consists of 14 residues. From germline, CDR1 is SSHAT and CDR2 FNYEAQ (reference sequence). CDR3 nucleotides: TGTGCTAGCAGCCGCGGACTAGTAAATACGGAGCAGTTCTTC. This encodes CASSRGLVNTEQFF.

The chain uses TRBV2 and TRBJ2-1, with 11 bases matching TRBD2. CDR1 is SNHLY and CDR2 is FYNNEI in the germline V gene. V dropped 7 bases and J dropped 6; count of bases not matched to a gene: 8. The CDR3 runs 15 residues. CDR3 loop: CASTLAGGRVNEQFF. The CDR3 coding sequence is TGTGCCAGCACCCTAGCGGGAGGCAGGGTCAATGAGCAGTTCTTC.

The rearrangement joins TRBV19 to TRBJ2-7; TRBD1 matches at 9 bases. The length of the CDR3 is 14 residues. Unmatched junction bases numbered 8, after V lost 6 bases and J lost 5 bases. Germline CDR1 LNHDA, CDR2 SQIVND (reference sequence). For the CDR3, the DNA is TGTGCCAGTAGACCTCCGGGACAGGGCCACGAGCAGTACTTC. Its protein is CASRPPGQGHEQYF.

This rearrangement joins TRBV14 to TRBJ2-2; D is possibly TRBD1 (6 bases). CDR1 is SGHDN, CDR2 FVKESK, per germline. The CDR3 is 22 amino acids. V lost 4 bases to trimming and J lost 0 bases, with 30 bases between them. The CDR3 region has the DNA TGTGCCAGCAGCCTAACCATAGACAGGAGAAGACGCCTCACGCCGAACACCGGGGAGCTGTTTTTT. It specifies CASSLTIDRRRRLTPNTGELFF.

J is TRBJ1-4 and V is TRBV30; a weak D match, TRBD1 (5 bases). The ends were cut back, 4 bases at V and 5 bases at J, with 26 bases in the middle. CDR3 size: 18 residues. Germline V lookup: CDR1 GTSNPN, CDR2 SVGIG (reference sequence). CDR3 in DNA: TGTGCCTGGATGAAGATCCAGGGCGCGGCACGGCCCAATGAAAAACTGTTTTTT. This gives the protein CAWMKIQGAARPNEKLFF.

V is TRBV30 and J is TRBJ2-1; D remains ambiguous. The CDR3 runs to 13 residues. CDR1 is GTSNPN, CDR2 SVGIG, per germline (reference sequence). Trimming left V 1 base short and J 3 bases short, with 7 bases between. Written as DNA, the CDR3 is TGTGCCTGGAGTGCGCAGGTCTACAATGAGCAGTTCTTC. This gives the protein CAWSAQVYNEQFF. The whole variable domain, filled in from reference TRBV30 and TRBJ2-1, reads SQTIHQWPATLVQPVGSPLSLECTVEGTSNPNLYWYRQAAGRGLQLLFYSVGIGQISSEVPQNLSASRPQDRQFILSSKKLLLSDSGFYLCAWSAQVYNEQFFGPGTRLTVL.

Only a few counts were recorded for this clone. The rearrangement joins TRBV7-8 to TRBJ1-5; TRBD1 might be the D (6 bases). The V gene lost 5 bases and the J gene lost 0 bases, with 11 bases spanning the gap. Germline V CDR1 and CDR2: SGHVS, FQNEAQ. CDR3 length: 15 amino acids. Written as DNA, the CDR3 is TGTGCCAGCAGCCAAGGACAGAATAGCAATCAGCCCCAGCATTTT. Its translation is CASSQGQNSNQPQHF.

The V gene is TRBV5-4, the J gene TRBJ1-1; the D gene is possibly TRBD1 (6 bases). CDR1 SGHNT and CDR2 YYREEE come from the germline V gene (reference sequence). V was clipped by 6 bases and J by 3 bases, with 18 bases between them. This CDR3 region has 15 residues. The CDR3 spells CASTGDARGDTEAFF. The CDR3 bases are TGTGCCAGCACAGGGGACGCCCGAGGTGACACTGAAGCTTTCTTT.